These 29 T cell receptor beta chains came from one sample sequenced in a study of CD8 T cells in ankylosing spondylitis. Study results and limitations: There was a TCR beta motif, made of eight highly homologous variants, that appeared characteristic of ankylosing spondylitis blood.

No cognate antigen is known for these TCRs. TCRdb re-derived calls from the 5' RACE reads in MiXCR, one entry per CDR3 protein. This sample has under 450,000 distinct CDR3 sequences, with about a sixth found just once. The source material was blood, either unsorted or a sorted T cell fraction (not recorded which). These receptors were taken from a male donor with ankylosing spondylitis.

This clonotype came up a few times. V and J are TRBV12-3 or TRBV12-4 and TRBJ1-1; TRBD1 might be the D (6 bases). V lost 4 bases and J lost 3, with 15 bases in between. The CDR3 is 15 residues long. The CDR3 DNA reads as TGTGCCAGCAGTTCACAGGGTTTTCCGGACACTGAAGCTTTCTTT. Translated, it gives CASSSQGFPDTEAFF.

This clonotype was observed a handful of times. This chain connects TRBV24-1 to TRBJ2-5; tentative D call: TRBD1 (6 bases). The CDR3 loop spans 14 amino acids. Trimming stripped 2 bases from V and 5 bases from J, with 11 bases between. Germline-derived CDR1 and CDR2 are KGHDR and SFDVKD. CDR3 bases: TGTGCCACCAGTGATTCAGGGGTTTCCGAGACCCAGTACTTC. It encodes CATSDSGVSETQYF.

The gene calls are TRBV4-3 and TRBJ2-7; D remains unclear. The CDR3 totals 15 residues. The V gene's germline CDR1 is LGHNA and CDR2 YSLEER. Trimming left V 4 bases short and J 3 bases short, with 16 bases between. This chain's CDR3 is CASSPTGNGDYEQYF. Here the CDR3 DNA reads TGCGCCAGCAGCCCGACGGGCAATGGTGACTACGAGCAGTACTTC.

CDR3 bases: TGTGCCATCAGTGAGGCCGGGACCAACGAGCAGTACTTC. This codes for CAISEAGTNEQYF. This chain joins TRBV10-3 and TRBJ2-7; D possibly uses TRBD1 or TRBD2 (5 bases each). The V gene's germline CDR1 is ENHRY and CDR2 SYGVKD. The V gene lost 2 bases and the J gene lost 5 bases, with 10 bases spanning the gap. The CDR3 contains 13 residues.

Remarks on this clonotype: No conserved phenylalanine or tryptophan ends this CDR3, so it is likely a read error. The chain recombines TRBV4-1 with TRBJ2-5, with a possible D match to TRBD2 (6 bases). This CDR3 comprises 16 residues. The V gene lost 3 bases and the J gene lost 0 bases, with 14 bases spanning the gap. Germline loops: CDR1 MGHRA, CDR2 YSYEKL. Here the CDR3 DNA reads TGCGCCAGCAGCCAGACCCGCGGAGGGTACCAAGAGACCCAGTACTAC. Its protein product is CASSQTRGGYQETQYY.

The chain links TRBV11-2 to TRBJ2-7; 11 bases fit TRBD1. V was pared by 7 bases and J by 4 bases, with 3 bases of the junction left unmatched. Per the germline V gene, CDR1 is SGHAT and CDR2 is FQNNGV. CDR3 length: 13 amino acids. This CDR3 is CASTDRGRYEQYF. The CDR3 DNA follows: TGTGCCAGCACGGACAGGGGGCGGTACGAGCAGTACTTC.

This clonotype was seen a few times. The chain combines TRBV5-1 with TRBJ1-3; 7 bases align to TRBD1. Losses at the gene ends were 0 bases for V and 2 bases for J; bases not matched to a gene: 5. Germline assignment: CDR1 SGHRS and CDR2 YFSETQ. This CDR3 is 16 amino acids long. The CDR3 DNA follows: TGCGCCAGCAGCTTGGCGGGAGACAGGGCTGGAAACACCATATATTTT. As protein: CASSLAGDRAGNTIYF.

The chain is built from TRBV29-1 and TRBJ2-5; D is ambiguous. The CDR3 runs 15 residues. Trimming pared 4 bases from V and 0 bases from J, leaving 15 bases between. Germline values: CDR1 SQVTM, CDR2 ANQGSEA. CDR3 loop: CSVVVQRSYQETQYF. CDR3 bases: TGCAGCGTTGTGGTTCAGAGATCGTACCAAGAGACCCAGTACTTC.

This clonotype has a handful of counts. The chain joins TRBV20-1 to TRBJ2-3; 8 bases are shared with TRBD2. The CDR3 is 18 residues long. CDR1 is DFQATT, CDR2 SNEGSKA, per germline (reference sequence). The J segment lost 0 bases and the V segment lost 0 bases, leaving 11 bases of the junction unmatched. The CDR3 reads CSARDPGRVDTSTDTQYF. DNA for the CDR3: TGCAGTGCTAGAGACCCCGGGAGGGTTGACACTAGCACAGATACGCAGTATTTT.

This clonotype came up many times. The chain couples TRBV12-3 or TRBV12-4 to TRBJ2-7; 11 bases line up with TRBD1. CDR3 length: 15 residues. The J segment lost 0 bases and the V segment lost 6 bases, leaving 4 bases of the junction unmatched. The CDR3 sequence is CASRGQGVSSYEQYF. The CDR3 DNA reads TGTGCCAGCAGGGGACAGGGGGTGAGCTCCTACGAGCAGTACTTC.

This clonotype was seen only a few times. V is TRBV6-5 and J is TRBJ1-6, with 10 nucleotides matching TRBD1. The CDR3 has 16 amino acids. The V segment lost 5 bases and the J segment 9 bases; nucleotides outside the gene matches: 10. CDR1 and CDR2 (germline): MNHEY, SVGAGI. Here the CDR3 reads CASSNPSDRGFSPLHF. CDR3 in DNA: TGTGCCAGCAGTAACCCCTCGGACAGGGGGTTTTCACCCCTCCACTTT.

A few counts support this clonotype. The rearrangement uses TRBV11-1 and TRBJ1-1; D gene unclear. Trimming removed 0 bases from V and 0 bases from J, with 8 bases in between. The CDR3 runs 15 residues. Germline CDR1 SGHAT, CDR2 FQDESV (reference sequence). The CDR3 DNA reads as TGTGCCAGCAGCTTAGCGCCTTCCATGAACACTGAAGCTTTCTTT. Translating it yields CASSLAPSMNTEAFF. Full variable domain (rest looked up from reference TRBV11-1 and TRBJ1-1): EAEVAQSPRYKITEKSQAVAFWCDPISGHATLYWYRQILGQGPELLVQFQDESVVDDSQLPKDRFSAERLKGVDSTLKIQPAELGDSAMYLCASSLAPSMNTEAFFGQGTRLTVV.

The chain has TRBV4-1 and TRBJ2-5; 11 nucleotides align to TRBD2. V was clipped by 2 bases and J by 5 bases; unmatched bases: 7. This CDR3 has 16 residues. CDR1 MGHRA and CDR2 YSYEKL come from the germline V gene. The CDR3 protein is CASSQRLAGPSETQYF. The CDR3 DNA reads TGCGCCAGCAGCCAACGACTAGCGGGGCCCTCCGAGACCCAGTACTTC.

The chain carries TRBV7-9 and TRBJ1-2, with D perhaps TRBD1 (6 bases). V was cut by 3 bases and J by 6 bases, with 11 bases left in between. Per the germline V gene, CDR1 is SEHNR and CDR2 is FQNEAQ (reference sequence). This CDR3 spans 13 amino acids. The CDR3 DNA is TGTGCCAGCAGCTTGGACAGCCAAGATGGCTACACCTTC. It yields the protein CASSLDSQDGYTF. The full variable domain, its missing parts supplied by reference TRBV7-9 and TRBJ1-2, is DTGVSQNPRHKITKRGQNVTFRCDPISEHNRLYWYRQTLGQGPEFLTYFQNEAQLEKSRLLSDRFSAERPKGSFSTLEIQRTEQGDSAMYLCASSLDSQDGYTFGSGTRLTVV.

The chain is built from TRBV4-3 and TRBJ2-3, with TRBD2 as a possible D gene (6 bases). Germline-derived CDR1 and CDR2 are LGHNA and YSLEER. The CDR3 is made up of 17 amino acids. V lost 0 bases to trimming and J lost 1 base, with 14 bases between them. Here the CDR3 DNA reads TGCGCCAGCAGCCAAGAGGGAAGCGGGCGAGGCACAGATACGCAGTATTTT. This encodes CASSQEGSGRGTDTQYF.

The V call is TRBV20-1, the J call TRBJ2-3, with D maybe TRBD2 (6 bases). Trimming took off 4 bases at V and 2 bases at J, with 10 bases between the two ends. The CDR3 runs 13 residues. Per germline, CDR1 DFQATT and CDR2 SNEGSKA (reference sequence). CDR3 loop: CSAIADSTDTQYF. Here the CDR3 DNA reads TGCAGTGCTATAGCGGACTCCACAGATACGCAGTATTTT.

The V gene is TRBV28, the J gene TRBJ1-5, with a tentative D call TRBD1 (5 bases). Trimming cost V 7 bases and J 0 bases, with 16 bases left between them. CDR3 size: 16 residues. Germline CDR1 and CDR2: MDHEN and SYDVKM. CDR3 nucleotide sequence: TGTGCCAGCATCGAGCGGGGGGGGAGTAGCAATCAGCCCCAGCATTTT. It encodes CASIERGGSSNQPQHF.

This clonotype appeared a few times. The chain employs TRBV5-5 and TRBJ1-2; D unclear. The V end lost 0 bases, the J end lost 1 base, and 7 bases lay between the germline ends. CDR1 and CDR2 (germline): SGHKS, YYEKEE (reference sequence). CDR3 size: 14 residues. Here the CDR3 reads CASSLDRINYGYTF. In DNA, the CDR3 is TGTGCCAGCAGCTTGGACAGAATTAACTATGGCTACACCTTC.

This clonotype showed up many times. CDR3 DNA: TGTGCCAGCATCGGACAGGGGGCTGTGAACACTGAAGCTTTCTTT. Its protein product is CASIGQGAVNTEAFF. The chain recombines TRBV12-3 or TRBV12-4 with TRBJ1-1; 11 bases match TRBD1. CDR3 length: 15 residues. V trimming: 7 bases; J trimming: 0 bases; junction bases outside the gene matches: 4.

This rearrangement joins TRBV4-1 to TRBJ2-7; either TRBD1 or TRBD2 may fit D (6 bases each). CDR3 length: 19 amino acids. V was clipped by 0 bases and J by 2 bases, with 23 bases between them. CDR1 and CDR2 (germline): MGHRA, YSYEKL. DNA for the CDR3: TGCGCCAGCAGCCAAGATGAGGGAGGAAGGGGGACCTCCGCCTACGAGCAGTACTTC. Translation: CASSQDEGGRGTSAYEQYF.

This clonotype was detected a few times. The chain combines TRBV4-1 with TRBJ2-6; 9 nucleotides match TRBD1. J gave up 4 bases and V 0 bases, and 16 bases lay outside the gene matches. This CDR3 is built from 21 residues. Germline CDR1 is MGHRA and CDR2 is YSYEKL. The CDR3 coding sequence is TGCGCCAGCAGCCAAGATACACAGGGGGCGCTCCCTTTCGTGGGGGCCAACGTCCTGACTTTC. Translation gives CASSQDTQGALPFVGANVLTF.

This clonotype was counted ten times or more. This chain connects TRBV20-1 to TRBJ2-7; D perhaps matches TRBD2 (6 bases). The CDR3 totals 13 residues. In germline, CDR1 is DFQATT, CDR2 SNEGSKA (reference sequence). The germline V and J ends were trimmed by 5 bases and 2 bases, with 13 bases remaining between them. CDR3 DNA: TGCAGTGCTCTGTGGGCGGGAACCTACGAGCAGTACTTC. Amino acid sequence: CSALWAGTYEQYF.

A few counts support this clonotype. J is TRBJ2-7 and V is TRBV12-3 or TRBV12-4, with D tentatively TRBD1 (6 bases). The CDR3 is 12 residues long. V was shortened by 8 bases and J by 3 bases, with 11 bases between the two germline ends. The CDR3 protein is CASGTGRYEQYF. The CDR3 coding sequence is TGTGCCAGCGGAACAGGGCGCTACGAGCAGTACTTC.

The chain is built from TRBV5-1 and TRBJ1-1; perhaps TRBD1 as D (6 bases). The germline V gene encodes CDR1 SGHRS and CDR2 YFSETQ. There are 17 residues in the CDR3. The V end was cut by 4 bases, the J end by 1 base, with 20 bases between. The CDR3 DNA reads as TGCGCCAGCAGCCGCGACCTGGGGGCCTCAGGGAACACTGAAGCTTTCTTT. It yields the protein CASSRDLGASGNTEAFF.

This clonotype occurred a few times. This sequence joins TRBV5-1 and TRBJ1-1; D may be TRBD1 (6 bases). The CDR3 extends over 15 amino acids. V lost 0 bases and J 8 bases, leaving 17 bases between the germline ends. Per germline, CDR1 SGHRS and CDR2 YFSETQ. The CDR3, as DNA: TGCGCCAGCAGCTTGGACAATCTCGGGGGCCTGGAAGCTTTCTTT. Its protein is CASSLDNLGGLEAFF. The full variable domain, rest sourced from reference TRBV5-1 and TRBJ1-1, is KAGVTQTPRYLIKTRGQQVTLSCSPISGHRSVSWYQQTPGQGLQFLFEYFSETQRNKGNFPGRFSGRQFSNSRSEMNVSTLELGDSALYLCASSLDNLGGLEAFFGQGTRLTVV.

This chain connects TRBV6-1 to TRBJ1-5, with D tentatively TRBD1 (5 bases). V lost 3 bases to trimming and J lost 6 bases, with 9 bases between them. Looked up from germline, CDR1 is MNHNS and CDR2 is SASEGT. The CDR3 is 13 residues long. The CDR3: CASSDRETQPQHF. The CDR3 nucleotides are TGTGCCAGCAGTGACAGGGAGACTCAGCCCCAGCATTTT.

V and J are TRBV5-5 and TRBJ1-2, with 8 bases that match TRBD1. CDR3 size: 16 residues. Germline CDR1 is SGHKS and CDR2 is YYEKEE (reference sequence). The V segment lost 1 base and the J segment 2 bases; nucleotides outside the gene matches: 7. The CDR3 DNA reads TGTGCCAGCAGCTTGTACGGGACAGGAGGAAACTATGGCTACACCTTC. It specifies CASSLYGTGGNYGYTF.

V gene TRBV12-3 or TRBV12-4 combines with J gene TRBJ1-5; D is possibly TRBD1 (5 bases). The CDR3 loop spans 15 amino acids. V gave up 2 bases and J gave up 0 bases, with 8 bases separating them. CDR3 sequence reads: CASSLRGGSNQPQHF. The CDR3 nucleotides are TGTGCCAGCAGTTTACGGGGCGGTAGCAATCAGCCCCAGCATTTT.

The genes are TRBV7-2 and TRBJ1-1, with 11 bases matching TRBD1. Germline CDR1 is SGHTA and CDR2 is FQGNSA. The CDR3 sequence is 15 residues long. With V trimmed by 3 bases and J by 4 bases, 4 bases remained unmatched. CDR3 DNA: TGTGCCAGCAGCTTCCGGGACAGGGGGGGCACTGAAGCTTTCTTT. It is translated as CASSFRDRGGTEAFF. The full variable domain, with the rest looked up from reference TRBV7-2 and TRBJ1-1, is GAGVSQSPSNKVTEKGKDVELRCDPISGHTALYWYRQSLGQGLEFLIYFQGNSAPDKSGLPSDRFSAERTGGSVSTLTIQRTQQEDSAVYLCASSFRDRGGTEAFFGQGTRLTVV.